This T cell receptor (beta chain) was captured by sequencing in a study of blood T cell repertoires in COVID-19. The wider study: Sites across the United States, Italy and Spain contributed samples from acute and convalescent COVID-19.

Original methodology: Estimation of nucleated cell counts was performed using reference gene primer amplification. Assay: immunoSEQ multiplex PCR; the TCRdb copy retains only in-frame clones and omits some. V and J calls plus clone size are reproduced from that table; the DNA served to infer D and trimming. The sample contains approximately 230,000 clones, around 85% of which appear only once. V was cut by 4 bases and J by 8 bases, with 18 bases left in between. The CDR3 loop spans 15 amino acids. Per germline, CDR1 SGDLS and CDR2 YYNGEE. The chain uses TRBV9 and TRBJ1-4; tentative D call: TRBD1 (5 bases). Sequencing was performed on peripheral blood. The TCR was taken from an elderly man with acute or convalescent COVID-19. The chain's CDR3 is CASSRFRDGGEKLFF. The CDR3 DNA follows: TGTGCCAGCAGCCGTTTCCGGGACGGGGGAGAAAAACTGTTTTTT.